The clone carrying this TCR beta chain has only a few counts. This sample stems from a study of T-cell reconstitution after alpha-beta-depleted transplantation in children. CDR3 length: 15 amino acids. V lost 0 bases and J lost 5, with 12 bases in between. In germline, CDR1 is SGDLS, CDR2 YYNGEE. Unique molecular identifiers were incorporated during preparation of the TCRbeta library. TCRdb re-derived calls from the PCR reads in MiXCR, one entry per CDR3 protein. The profile shows some 490,000 distinct CDR3 sequences, 12% of them singletons. V is TRBV9 and J is TRBJ2-1; D possibly uses TRBD1 or TRBD2 (5 bases each). The specimen comprised PBMCs from the stem cell graft donor, sampled from the stem cell graft. This receptor was identified in a human donor who donated a stem cell graft to a child with combined immunodeficiency. DNA of the CDR3: TGTGCCAGCAGCGTAGTGGGGGTAGCTGACAATGAGCAGTTCTTC. Protein: CASSVVGVADNEQFF.